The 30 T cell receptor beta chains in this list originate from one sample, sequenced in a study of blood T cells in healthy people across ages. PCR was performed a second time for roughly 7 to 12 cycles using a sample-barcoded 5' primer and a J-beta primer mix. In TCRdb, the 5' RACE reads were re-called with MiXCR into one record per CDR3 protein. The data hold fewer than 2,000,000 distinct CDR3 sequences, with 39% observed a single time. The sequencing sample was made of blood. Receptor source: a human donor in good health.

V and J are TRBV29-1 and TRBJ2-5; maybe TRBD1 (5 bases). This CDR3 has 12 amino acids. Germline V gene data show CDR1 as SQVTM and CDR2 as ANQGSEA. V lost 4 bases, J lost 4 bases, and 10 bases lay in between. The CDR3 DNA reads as TGCAGCGTTGCTGGTCAGGGAGAGACCCAGTACTTC. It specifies CSVAGQGETQYF. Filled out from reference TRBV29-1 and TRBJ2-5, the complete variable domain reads SAVISQKPSRDICQRGTSLTIQCQVDSQVTMMFWYRQQPGQSLTLIATANQGSEATYESGFVIDKFPISRPNLTFSTLTVSNMSPEDSSIYLCSVAGQGETQYFGPGTRLLVL.

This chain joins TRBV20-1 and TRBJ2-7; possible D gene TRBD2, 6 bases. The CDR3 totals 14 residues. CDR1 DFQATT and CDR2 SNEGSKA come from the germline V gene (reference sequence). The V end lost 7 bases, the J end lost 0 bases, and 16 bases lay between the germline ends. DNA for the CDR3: TGCAGTGTGGGTTGGCGGGGCAACTCCTACGAGCAGTACTTC. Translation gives CSVGWRGNSYEQYF.

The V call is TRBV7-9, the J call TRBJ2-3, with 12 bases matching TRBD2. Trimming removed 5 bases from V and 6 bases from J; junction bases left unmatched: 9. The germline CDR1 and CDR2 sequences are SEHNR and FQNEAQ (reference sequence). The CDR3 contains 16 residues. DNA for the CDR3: TGTGCCAGCAGCCTAAGGACTAGCGGGGCATCGGATACGCAGTATTTT. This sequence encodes CASSLRTSGASDTQYF.

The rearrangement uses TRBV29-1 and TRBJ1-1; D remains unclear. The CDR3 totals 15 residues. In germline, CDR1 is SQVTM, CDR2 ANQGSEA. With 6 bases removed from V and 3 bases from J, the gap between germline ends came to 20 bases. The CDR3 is CSVDPARKEYTEAFF. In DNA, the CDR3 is TGCAGCGTGGACCCGGCCCGAAAGGAGTACACTGAAGCTTTCTTT.

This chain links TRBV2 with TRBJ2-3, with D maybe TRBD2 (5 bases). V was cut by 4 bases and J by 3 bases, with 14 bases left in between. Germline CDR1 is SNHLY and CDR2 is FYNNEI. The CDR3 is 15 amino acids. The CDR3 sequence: CASSGSFTGTDTQYF. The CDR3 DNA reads TGTGCCAGCAGTGGTAGCTTCACGGGGACAGATACGCAGTATTTT.

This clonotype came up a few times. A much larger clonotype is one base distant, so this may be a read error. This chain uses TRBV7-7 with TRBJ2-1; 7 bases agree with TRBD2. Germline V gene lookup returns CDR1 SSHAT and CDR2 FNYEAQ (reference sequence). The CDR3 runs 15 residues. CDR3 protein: CASSPGVGTNNERFF. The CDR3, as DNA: TGTGCCAGCAGCCCGGGGGTAGGGACTAACAATGAGCGGTTCTTC.

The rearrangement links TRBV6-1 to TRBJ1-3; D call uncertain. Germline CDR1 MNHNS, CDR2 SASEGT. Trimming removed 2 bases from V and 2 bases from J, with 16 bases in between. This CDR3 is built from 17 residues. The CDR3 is CASSEQSSGRTGNTIYF. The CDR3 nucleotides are TGTGCCAGCAGTGAACAGAGTTCAGGACGAACTGGAAACACCATATATTTT.

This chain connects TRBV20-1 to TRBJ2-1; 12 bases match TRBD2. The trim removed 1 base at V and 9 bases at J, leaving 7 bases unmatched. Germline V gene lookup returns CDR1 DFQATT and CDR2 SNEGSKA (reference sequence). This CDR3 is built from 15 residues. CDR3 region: CSARGGLAGSGEQFF. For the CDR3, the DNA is TGCAGTGCTAGAGGAGGACTAGCGGGGTCGGGTGAGCAGTTCTTC.

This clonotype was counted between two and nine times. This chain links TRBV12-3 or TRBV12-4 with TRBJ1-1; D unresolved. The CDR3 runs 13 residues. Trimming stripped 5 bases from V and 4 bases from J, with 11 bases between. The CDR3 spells CASSPAHRTEAFF. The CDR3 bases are TGTGCCAGCAGTCCCGCCCATCGCACTGAAGCTTTCTTT.

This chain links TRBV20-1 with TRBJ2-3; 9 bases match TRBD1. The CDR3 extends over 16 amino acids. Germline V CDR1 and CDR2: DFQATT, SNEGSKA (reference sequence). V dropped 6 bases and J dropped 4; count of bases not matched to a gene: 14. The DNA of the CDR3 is TGCAGTGCGCACGACTCCGGGACAGGGACGCCAGATACGCAGTATTTT. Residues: CSAHDSGTGTPDTQYF.

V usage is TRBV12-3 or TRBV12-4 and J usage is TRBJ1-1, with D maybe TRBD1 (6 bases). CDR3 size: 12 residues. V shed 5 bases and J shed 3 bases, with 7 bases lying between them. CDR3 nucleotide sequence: TGTGCCAGCAGTACAGGGTACACTGAAGCTTTCTTT. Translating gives CASSTGYTEAFF.

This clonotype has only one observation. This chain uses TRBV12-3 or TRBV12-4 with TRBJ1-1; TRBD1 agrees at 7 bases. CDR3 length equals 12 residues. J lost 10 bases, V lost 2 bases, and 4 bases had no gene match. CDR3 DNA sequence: TGTGCCAGCAGTTTAACAGGGGTTATAGCTTTCTTT. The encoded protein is CASSLTGVIAFF.

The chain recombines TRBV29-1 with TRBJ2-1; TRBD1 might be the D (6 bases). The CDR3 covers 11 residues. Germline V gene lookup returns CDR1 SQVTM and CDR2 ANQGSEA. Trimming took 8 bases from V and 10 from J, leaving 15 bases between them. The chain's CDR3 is CSLEGVSEQFF. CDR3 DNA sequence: TGCAGCCTCGAGGGGGTCTCAGAGCAGTTCTTC.

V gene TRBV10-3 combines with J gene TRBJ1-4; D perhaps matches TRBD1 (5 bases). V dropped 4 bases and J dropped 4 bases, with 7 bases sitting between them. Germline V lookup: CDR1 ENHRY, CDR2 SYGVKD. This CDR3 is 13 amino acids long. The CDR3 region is CAISGGHNEKLFF. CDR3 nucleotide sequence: TGTGCCATCAGTGGTGGACATAATGAAAAACTGTTTTTT.

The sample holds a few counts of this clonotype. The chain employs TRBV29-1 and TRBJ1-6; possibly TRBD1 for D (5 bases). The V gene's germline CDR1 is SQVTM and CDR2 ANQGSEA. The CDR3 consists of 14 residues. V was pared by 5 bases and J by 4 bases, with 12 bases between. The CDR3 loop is CSVLGDQYNSPLHF. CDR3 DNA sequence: TGCAGCGTTCTAGGGGACCAATATAATTCACCCCTCCACTTT.

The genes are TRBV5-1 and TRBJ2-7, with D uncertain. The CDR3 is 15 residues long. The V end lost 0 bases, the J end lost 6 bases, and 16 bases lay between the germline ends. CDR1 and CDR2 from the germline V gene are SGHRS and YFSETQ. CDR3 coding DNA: TGCGCCAGCAGCTTGGATGGAGTAGCCGACTTCGAGCAGTACTTC. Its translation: CASSLDGVADFEQYF. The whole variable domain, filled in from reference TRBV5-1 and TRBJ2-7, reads KAGVTQTPRYLIKTRGQQVTLSCSPISGHRSVSWYQQTPGQGLQFLFEYFSETQRNKGNFPGRFSGRQFSNSRSEMNVSTLELGDSALYLCASSLDGVADFEQYFGPGTRLTVT.

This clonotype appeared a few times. The CDR3 protein is CASSLMDTTNEKLFF. The CDR3 DNA sequence: TGTGCCAGCAGCTTAATGGACACAACTAATGAAAAACTGTTTTTT. V gene TRBV7-2 combines with J gene TRBJ1-4, with D perhaps matching TRBD1 (5 bases). This CDR3 has 15 amino acids. The ends were cut back, 2 bases at V and 0 bases at J, with 7 bases in the middle. Germline CDR1 and CDR2: SGHTA and FQGNSA.

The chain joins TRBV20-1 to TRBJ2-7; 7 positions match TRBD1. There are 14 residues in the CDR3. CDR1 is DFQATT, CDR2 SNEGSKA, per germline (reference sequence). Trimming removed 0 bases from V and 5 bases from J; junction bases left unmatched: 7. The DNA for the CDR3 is TGCAGTGCTAGAGATCTTCGACAGGGCGACGAGCAGTACTTC. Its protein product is CSARDLRQGDEQYF.

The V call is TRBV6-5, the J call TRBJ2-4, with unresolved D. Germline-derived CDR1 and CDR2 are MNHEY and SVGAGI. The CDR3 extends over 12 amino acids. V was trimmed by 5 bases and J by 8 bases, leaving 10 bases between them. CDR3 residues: CASSPGPHIQYF. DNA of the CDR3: TGTGCCAGCAGTCCCGGGCCTCACATTCAGTACTTC.

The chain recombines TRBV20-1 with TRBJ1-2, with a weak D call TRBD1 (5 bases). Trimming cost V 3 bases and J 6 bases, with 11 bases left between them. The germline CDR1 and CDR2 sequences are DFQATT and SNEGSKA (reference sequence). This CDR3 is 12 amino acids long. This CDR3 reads CSASRGTNGYTF. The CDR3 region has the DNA TGCAGTGCTAGTAGGGGAACTAATGGCTACACCTTC.

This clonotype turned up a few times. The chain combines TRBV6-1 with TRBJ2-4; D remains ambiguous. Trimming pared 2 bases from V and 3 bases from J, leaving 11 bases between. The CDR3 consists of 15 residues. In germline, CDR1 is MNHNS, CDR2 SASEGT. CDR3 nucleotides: TGTGCCAGCAGTGAACATAGGACGCACAAAAACATTCAGTACTTC. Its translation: CASSEHRTHKNIQYF.

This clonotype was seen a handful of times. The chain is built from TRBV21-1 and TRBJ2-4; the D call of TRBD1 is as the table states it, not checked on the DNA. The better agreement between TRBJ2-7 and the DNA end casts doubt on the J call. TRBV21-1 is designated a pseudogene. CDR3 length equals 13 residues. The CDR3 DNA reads TGTGCCAGGAGCCGGGACAGCCAATACGAGCAGTACTTC. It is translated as CARSRDSQYEQYF.

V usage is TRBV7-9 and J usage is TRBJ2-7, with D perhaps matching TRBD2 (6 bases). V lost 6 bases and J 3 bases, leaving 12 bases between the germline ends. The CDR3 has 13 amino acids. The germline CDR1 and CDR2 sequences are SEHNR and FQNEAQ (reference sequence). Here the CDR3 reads CASRSIAVYEQYF. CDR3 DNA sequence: TGTGCCAGCAGATCGATAGCGGTCTACGAGCAGTACTTC.

The CDR3 spells CASSSRGLGFYNEQFF. The CDR3 DNA reads TGTGCCAGCAGTTCCAGGGGGCTGGGTTTCTACAATGAGCAGTTCTTC. This chain connects TRBV6-2 or TRBV6-3 to TRBJ2-1, with 8 positions matching TRBD1. Per the germline V gene, CDR1 is MNHEY and CDR2 is SVGEGT. The CDR3 runs to 16 residues. V shed 4 bases and J 3 bases; nucleotides not matched to a gene: 8.

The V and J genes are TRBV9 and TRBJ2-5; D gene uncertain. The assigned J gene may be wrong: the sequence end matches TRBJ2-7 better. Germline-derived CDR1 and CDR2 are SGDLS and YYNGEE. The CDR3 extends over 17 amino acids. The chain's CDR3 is CASSSPPGARGNGEQYF. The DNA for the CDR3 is TGTGCCAGCAGCTCACCTCCCGGCGCTCGAGGAAACGGCGAGCAGTACTTC.

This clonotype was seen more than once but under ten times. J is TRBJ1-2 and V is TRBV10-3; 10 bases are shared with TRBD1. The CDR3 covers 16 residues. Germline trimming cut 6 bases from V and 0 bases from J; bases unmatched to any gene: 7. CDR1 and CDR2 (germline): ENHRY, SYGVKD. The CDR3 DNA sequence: TGTGCCATCAGCGAAGGGACAGGGGCTACTAACTATGGCTACACCTTC. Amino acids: CAISEGTGATNYGYTF.

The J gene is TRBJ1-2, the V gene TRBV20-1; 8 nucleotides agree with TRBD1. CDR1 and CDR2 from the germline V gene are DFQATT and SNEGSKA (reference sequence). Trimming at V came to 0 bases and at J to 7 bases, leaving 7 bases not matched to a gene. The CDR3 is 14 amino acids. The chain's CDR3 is CSARDPGQGGGYTF. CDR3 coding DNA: TGCAGTGCTAGAGACCCCGGACAGGGTGGTGGCTACACCTTC.

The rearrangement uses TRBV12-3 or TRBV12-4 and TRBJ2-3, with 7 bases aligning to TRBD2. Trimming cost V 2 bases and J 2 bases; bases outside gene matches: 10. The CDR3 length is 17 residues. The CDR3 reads CASSLPLLAQPTDTQYF. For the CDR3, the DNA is TGTGCCAGCAGTTTACCCTTACTAGCGCAGCCCACAGATACGCAGTATTTT.

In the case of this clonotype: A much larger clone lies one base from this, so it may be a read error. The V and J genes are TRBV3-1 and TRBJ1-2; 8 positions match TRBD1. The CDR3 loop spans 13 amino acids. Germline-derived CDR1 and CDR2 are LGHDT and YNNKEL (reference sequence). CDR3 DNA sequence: TGTACCAGCAGCCGACAGGGGAGTGAAGGCTACACCTTC. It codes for CTSSRQGSEGYTF.

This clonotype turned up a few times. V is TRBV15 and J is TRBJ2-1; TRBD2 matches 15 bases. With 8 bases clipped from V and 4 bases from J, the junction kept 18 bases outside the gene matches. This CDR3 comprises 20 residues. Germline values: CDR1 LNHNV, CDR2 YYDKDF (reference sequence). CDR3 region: CATLAPGLAGGDPYYNEQFF. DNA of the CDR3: TGTGCCACCCTTGCCCCGGGACTAGCGGGGGGCGACCCGTATTACAATGAGCAGTTCTTC.